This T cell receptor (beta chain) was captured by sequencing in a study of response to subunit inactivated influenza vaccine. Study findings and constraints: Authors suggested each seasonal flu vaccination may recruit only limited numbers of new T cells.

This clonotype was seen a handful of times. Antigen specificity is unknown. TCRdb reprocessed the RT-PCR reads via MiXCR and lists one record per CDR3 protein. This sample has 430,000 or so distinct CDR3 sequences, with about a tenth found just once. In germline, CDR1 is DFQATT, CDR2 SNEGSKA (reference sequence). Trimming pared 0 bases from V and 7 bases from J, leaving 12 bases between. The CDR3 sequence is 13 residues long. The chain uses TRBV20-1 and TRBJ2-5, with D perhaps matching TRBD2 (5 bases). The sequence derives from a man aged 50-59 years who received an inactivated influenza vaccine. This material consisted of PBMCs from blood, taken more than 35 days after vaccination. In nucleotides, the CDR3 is TGCAGTGCTAGAGACGCGGGCCCAGGGACCCAGTACTTC. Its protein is CSARDAGPGTQYF.